This TCR beta chain was sequenced during a study of T cells in Graves' hyperthyroidism and ophthalmopathy. Comment on this clonotype: Its specificity is unknown.

Stability of Graves' hyperthyroidism was defined as absent ophthalmopathy progression within 18 months. V shed 5 bases and J 4 bases; nucleotides not matched to a gene: 10. This CDR3 region has 15 residues. In germline, CDR1 is MDHEN, CDR2 SYDVKM. TCR beta CDR3 regions were amplified from RNA transcripts. Using the HTBI primer set, a first-round RT-PCR was run on the TCR CDR3. TCRdb re-analysed the multiplex PCR reads in MiXCR, keeping a single row per CDR3 protein. The sample yields under 350,000 distinct CDR3 sequences, roughly 23% seen once. Study-level points and caveats: The model's output predicted ophthalmopathy at a median of roughly seven months prior to onset.

Sample: blood. V is TRBV28 and J is TRBJ2-7; 8 bases agree with TRBD1. The sequence came from a woman in her forties or fifties with Graves' hyperthyroidism. CDR3 coding DNA: TGTGCCAGCAGTACCGACAGGGGAGGCGGATACGAGCAGTACTTC. This codes for CASSTDRGGGYEQYF.